The sequence of this TCR beta chain was determined in a study of CD8+ T cells in alopecia areata. Study conclusions and caveats: Scalp data also include sequences from resident alphabeta T cells of normal skin. Lesional tissue from the scalp (especially in alopecia totalis/universalis) showed higher clonality than normal scalp.

Comments on this clone: Its antigen is not known.

The sequencing template was cDNA reverse transcribed from extracted RNA. Repertoires were generated with immunoSEQ multiplex PCR, while TCRdb's copy carries only in-frame clones and drops some. The sample consists of 110,000 to 150,000 clones, around two thirds of them appearing once. The CDR3 totals 14 residues. The V end lost 2 bases, the J end lost 2 bases, and 10 bases lay between the germline ends. Germline values: CDR1 SGHVS, CDR2 FQNEAQ. This clonotype was obtained from a human donor in good health. The rearrangement uses TRBV7-8 and TRBJ2-7; D is possibly TRBD1 or TRBD2 (5 bases each). Sequencing was done on a sample of CD8+ T cells sorted from blood. The CDR3 reads CASSLSGRTYEQYF. Written as DNA, the CDR3 is TGTGCCAGCAGCTTATCGGGGCGAACCTACGAGCAGTACTTC.